Sequencing of this T cell receptor (beta chain) was carried out in a study of blood T cell repertoires in COVID-19. Data came from immunoSEQ multiplex PCR; TCRdb stores just in-frame clones and leaves some out. This table has about 300,000 clones, approximately 85% appearing once. The CDR3 is made up of 16 amino acids. Germline loops: CDR1 SNHLY, CDR2 FYNNEI. The ends lost 7 bases at V and 6 bases at J; junction bases unmatched: 12. The rearrangement uses TRBV2 and TRBJ1-4, with TRBD1 matching 9 bases. The sample consisted of PBMCs or T cells enriched from blood (not recorded which). The origin of this receptor is a man between 25 and 39 years old who had recovered from COVID-19. The DNA for the CDR3 is TGTGCCAGCATGCGAACATCCGACAGGGGGGATGAAAAACTGTTTTTT. It encodes CASMRTSDRGDEKLFF.